The 32 T cell receptor beta chains reported below all come from one sample, sequenced in a study of T cells after posttransplantation cyclophosphamide. Sequencing was performed with immunoSEQ multiplex PCR; in TCRdb, only in-frame clones are kept and a portion is missing. Listed for the sample are 40,000 to 60,000 clones, none seen a single time. Sequencing was carried out using PBMCs. Every receptor here comes from a man aged 40-49 years in good health, CMV-negative, and a related stem cell transplant donor.

This clone came up many times. This rearrangement joins TRBV14 to TRBJ2-1; D ambiguous. The ends were cut back, 4 bases at V and 9 bases at J, with 16 bases in the middle. The CDR3 length is 14 residues. CDR1 is SGHDN, CDR2 FVKESK, per germline. CDR3 region: CASSPGDFAVEQFF. For the CDR3, the DNA is TGTGCCAGCAGCCCTGGAGATTTTGCTGTTGAGCAGTTCTTC.

The sample holds a few counts of this clone. The chain links TRBV7-9 to TRBJ2-5; possible D gene TRBD2, 5 bases. The CDR3 has 16 amino acids. Germline V CDR1 and CDR2: SEHNR, FQNEAQ (reference sequence). The V end lost 1 base, the J end lost 6 bases, and 18 bases lay between the germline ends. The CDR3 region has the DNA TGTGCCAGCAGCTTAGGCTTATCTAGCCAAATGAAGACCCAGTACTTC. This sequence encodes CASSLGLSSQMKTQYF. The full variable domain, rest sourced from reference TRBV7-9 and TRBJ2-5, is DTGVSQNPRHKITKRGQNVTFRCDPISEHNRLYWYRQTLGQGPEFLTYFQNEAQLEKSRLLSDRFSAERPKGSFSTLEIQRTEQGDSAMYLCASSLGLSSQMKTQYFGPGTRLLVL.

This clone was seen repeatedly, ten times or more. The chain recombines TRBV5-1 with TRBJ2-4; D is ambiguous. Trimming pared 0 bases from V and 4 bases from J, leaving 14 bases between. Per the germline V gene, CDR1 is SGHRS and CDR2 is YFSETQ. The CDR3 covers 16 residues. The DNA for the CDR3 is TGCGCCAGCAGCTTGGTAGACACAACCAGAAAAAACATTCAGTACTTC. Translation gives CASSLVDTTRKNIQYF.

This clone was counted ten times or more. This chain connects TRBV6-6 to TRBJ1-5; 7 bases are shared with TRBD1. V lost 0 bases and J lost 4; bases outside the gene matches: 3. From germline, CDR1 is MNHNY and CDR2 SVGAGI (reference sequence). The CDR3 covers 15 residues. The CDR3 DNA follows: TGTGCCAGCAGTTACTCGGACAGGTCAAATCAGCCCCAGCATTTT. Encoded protein: CASSYSDRSNQPQHF.

At least ten counts were recorded for this clone. V gene TRBV18 combines with J gene TRBJ2-1; D gene unclear. Trimming removed 0 bases from V and 7 bases from J, with 13 bases in between. Germline CDR1 is KGHSH and CDR2 is LQKENI. This CDR3 has 15 residues. For the CDR3, the DNA is TGTGCCAGCTCACCACCGGCGACTCTAGTTAATGAGCAGTTCTTC. This gives the protein CASSPPATLVNEQFF.

Ten or more counts support this clone. The rearrangement links TRBV5-4 to TRBJ2-1, with 11 bases matching TRBD1. This CDR3 has 15 amino acids. The V and J ends lost 5 bases and 1 base, in that order; junction bases with no gene match: 2. Per the germline V gene, CDR1 is SGHNT and CDR2 is YYREEE (reference sequence). As DNA, the CDR3 is TGTGCCAGCAGGGGACAGGGGGGGTCCTACAATGAGCAGTTCTTC. Amino acids: CASRGQGGSYNEQFF.

In this sample, this clone turned up many times. The V and J genes are TRBV5-6 and TRBJ2-7, with a tentative D call TRBD2 (6 bases). Trimming took off 3 bases at V and 3 bases at J, with 16 bases between the two ends. This CDR3 has 15 residues. CDR1 is SGHDT, CDR2 YYEEEE, per germline. CDR3 bases: TGTGCCAGCAGCTGGGGGGAACGATTTAACTACGAGCAGTACTTC. Amino acid sequence: CASSWGERFNYEQYF.

This clone came up many times. The J gene is TRBJ2-3, the V gene TRBV14, with TRBD2 as a possible D gene (5 bases). CDR3 size: 16 residues. In germline, CDR1 is SGHDN, CDR2 FVKESK. The ends were cut back, 0 bases at V and 5 bases at J, with 15 bases in the middle. CDR3 residues: CASSQDTGSVGDTQYF. The CDR3 bases are TGTGCCAGCAGCCAAGATACGGGGAGTGTAGGAGATACGCAGTATTTT. The full variable domain, completed using reference TRBV14 and TRBJ2-3, is EAGVTQFPSHSVIEKGQTVTLRCDPISGHDNLYWYRRVMGKEIKFLLHFVKESKQDESGMPNNRFLAERTGGTYSTLKVQPAELEDSGVYFCASSQDTGSVGDTQYFGPGTRLTVL.

The sample holds many counts of this clone. The CDR3 here is CASSPRDRASSGKEQYF. The CDR3 DNA is TGTGCCAGCTCACCAAGGGACAGGGCTTCATCAGGTAAAGAGCAGTACTTC. The chain links TRBV18 to TRBJ2-7; TRBD1 matches 9 bases. The CDR3 sequence is 17 residues long. Germline V gives CDR1 KGHSH, CDR2 LQKENI. Trimming at V came to 2 bases and at J to 7 bases, leaving 15 bases not matched to a gene.

This clone was seen many times. This chain uses TRBV7-3 with TRBJ2-2; 12 nucleotides align to TRBD1. This CDR3 region has 17 residues. The germline V gene has CDR1 SGHTA and CDR2 FQGTGA. J was trimmed by 2 bases and V by 3 bases; bases with no gene match: 4. CDR3 amino acids: CASSFFGTGGNTGELFF. The CDR3 nucleotides read TGTGCCAGCAGCTTCTTCGGGACAGGGGGCAACACCGGGGAGCTGTTTTTT.

This clone was counted ten times or more. V gene TRBV4-1 combines with J gene TRBJ2-7; D not resolved. The CDR3 totals 14 residues. Trimming stripped 1 base from V and 2 bases from J, with 9 bases between. The germline V gene encodes CDR1 MGHRA and CDR2 YSYEKL. CDR3 bases: TGCGCCAGCAGCCAAGCTGTCCGGGCCTACGAGCAGTACTTC. This gives the protein CASSQAVRAYEQYF.

At least ten counts were recorded for this clone. V is TRBV6-1 and J is TRBJ2-1; D remains unclear. The CDR3 extends over 14 amino acids. V was shortened by 8 bases and J by 10 bases, with 21 bases between the two germline ends. Germline lookup yields CDR1 MNHNS and CDR2 SASEGT. The CDR3 region has the DNA TGTGCCAGCTCCACGCCCACGGAGTGGAAGGAGCAGTTCTTC. Translation gives CASSTPTEWKEQFF.

This clone occurred many times. The CDR3 nucleotides are TGTGCCAGCAGTCTATGGACTAGCGGGTCCTTCGGGGAGCAGTACTTC. Encoded protein: CASSLWTSGSFGEQYF. The chain is built from TRBV2 and TRBJ2-7; 11 nucleotides match TRBD2. Germline V gene lookup returns CDR1 SNHLY and CDR2 FYNNEI. Trimming cost V 5 bases and J 7 bases; bases outside gene matches: 13. The CDR3 sequence is 16 residues long.

This clone has ten or more counts. This chain joins TRBV28 and TRBJ1-2; perhaps TRBD1 as D (6 bases). Looked up from germline, CDR1 is MDHEN and CDR2 is SYDVKM. The germline V and J ends were trimmed by 2 bases and 1 base, with 11 bases remaining between them. This CDR3 is built from 15 residues. CDR3 DNA: TGTGCCAGCAGTTTAGACCAGGGGATTAACTATGGCTACACCTTC. Amino acid sequence: CASSLDQGINYGYTF.

This clone was recorded at least ten times. The J gene is TRBJ2-6, the V gene TRBV15, with 9 bases fitting TRBD1. Germline V gene lookup returns CDR1 LNHNV and CDR2 YYDKDF (reference sequence). The CDR3 is made up of 17 amino acids. V dropped 4 bases and J dropped 1; count of bases not matched to a gene: 5. The CDR3 loop reads CATSTSGQGSGANVLTF. The CDR3 DNA sequence: TGTGCCACCAGCACCTCGGGACAGGGTTCTGGGGCCAACGTCCTGACTTTC.

This clone was seen a few times. The chain has TRBV27 and TRBJ2-7; the match to TRBD2 covers 7 bases. The CDR3 consists of 16 residues. The germline gives CDR1 MNHEY, CDR2 SMNVEV (reference sequence). With V trimmed by 0 bases and J by 5 bases, 10 bases remained unmatched. Here the CDR3 reads CASSLSIVGGDHEQYF. The CDR3 DNA sequence: TGTGCCAGCAGTTTATCGATAGTGGGAGGGGACCACGAGCAGTACTTC.

This clone was seen at least ten times. This chain joins TRBV6-1 and TRBJ1-1, with 10 nucleotides matching TRBD1. CDR1 is MNHNS and CDR2 is SASEGT in the germline V gene. The CDR3 is 15 amino acids. The V gene end was trimmed by 6 bases and the J gene end by 4 bases; junction bases not matched to a gene: 8. The CDR3 protein is CASSTGTGVTTEAFF. In DNA, the CDR3 is TGTGCCAGCAGCACCGGGACAGGGGTTACCACTGAAGCTTTCTTT.

This clone has at least ten counts. The rearrangement links TRBV7-2 to TRBJ2-1, with TRBD2 identical over 9 bases. V shed 1 base, J shed 4 bases, and the junction held 2 bases outside the gene matches. Germline loops: CDR1 SGHTA, CDR2 FQGNSA. The CDR3 length is 15 residues. CDR3 sequence (DNA): TGTGCCAGCAGCTTAGAGCTAGCGGGATACAATGAGCAGTTCTTC. It yields the protein CASSLELAGYNEQFF.

This clone was observed many times. V and J are TRBV5-1 and TRBJ2-5, with D perhaps TRBD2 (6 bases). Per the germline V gene, CDR1 is SGHRS and CDR2 is YFSETQ. V dropped 0 bases and J dropped 5 bases, with 17 bases sitting between them. This CDR3 contains 16 residues. The CDR3 here is CASSLAGRTPAETQYF. The CDR3 nucleotides are TGCGCCAGCAGCTTGGCCGGGAGAACTCCCGCGGAGACCCAGTACTTC.

This clone was seen repeatedly, ten times or more. The chain carries TRBV28 and TRBJ1-2, with a tentative D call TRBD1 (5 bases). V lost 2 bases and J 4 bases, leaving 11 bases between the germline ends. This CDR3 has 14 amino acids. Germline lookup yields CDR1 MDHEN and CDR2 SYDVKM. This CDR3 reads CASSLTAGRYGYTF. The CDR3 region has the DNA TGTGCCAGCAGTTTAACCGCAGGGCGCTATGGCTACACCTTC.

This clone has a count of ten or more. The chain carries TRBV19 and TRBJ2-7; TRBD2 is a possible D gene (6 bases). The CDR3 totals 13 residues. Trimming left V 5 bases short and J 5 bases short, with 13 bases between. Germline V gene sequence: CDR1 LNHDA, CDR2 SQIVND (reference sequence). CDR3 sequence: CASSPPGGDEQYF. For the CDR3, the DNA is TGTGCCAGTAGTCCCCCCGGCGGGGACGAGCAGTACTTC.

This clone was recorded at least ten times. The CDR3 spells CASRPNGLANNEQFF. CDR3 coding DNA: TGTGCCAGCAGGCCTAATGGACTAGCCAACAATGAGCAGTTCTTC. This chain links TRBV28 with TRBJ2-1, with 8 bases identical to TRBD2. J was trimmed by 5 bases and V by 6 bases; bases with no gene match: 9. The CDR3 loop spans 15 amino acids. Per the germline V gene, CDR1 is MDHEN and CDR2 is SYDVKM.

This clone came up many times. The rearrangement joins TRBV6-6 to TRBJ1-4; 10 bases map to TRBD1. Germline V CDR1 and CDR2: MNHNY, SVGAGI (reference sequence). The CDR3 is 16 amino acids. J was trimmed by 7 bases and V by 5 bases; bases with no gene match: 10. In nucleotides, the CDR3 is TGTGCCAGCAGTATCCGAGGGACAGGGGTATTTGAAAAACTGTTTTTT. Its protein is CASSIRGTGVFEKLFF.

This clone came up many times. The chain employs TRBV28 and TRBJ2-1; D remains ambiguous. V lost 6 bases and J 5 bases, leaving 8 bases between the germline ends. The CDR3 length is 12 residues. Per the germline V gene, CDR1 is MDHEN and CDR2 is SYDVKM. CDR3 DNA sequence: TGTGCCAGCAGCCGACTCCACAATGAGCAGTTCTTC. Amino acids: CASSRLHNEQFF.

This clone was picked up many times. This chain connects TRBV7-9 to TRBJ2-1, with 7 bases matching TRBD2. CDR3 size: 12 residues. Germline CDR1 is SEHNR and CDR2 is FQNEAQ (reference sequence). Trimming took 4 bases from V and 10 from J; bases not matched to a gene: 4. The CDR3 nucleotides are TGTGCCAGCAGCTCTCTACTAGCGGAGCAGTTCTTC. This translates into CASSSLLAEQFF.

This clone was detected many times. This rearrangement joins TRBV5-1 to TRBJ2-2, with D tentatively TRBD1 (6 bases). The CDR3 consists of 15 residues. CDR1 and CDR2 from the germline V gene are SGHRS and YFSETQ. The V gene lost 4 bases and the J gene lost 0 bases, with 10 bases spanning the gap. CDR3 sequence: CASSADRANTGELFF. The DNA for the CDR3 is TGCGCCAGCAGCGCGGACAGAGCGAACACCGGGGAGCTGTTTTTT.

Many counts were recorded for this clone. Different DNA sequences within this sample yield the same CDR3. V usage is TRBV27 and J usage is TRBJ2-7, with D uncertain. Germline-derived CDR1 and CDR2 are MNHEY and SMNVEV (reference sequence). V lost 0 bases to trimming and J lost 3 bases, with 6 bases between them. The CDR3 loop spans 13 amino acids. The chain's CDR3 is CASSLSRSYEQYF. In nucleotides, the CDR3 is TGTGCCAGCAGTTTATCGAGGAGCTACGAGCAGTACTTC.

This clone came up many times. This chain uses TRBV7-3 with TRBJ2-1; 7 nucleotides align to TRBD2. Germline values: CDR1 SGHTA, CDR2 FQGTGA. This CDR3 contains 15 residues. V shed 4 bases and J 8 bases; nucleotides not matched to a gene: 11. DNA of the CDR3: TGTGCCAGCAGCTCGAGGGGCGGGAGTAATCATGAGCAGTTCTTC. The encoded protein is CASSSRGGSNHEQFF.

Ten or more counts support this clone. This sequence joins TRBV4-3 and TRBJ2-7; TRBD2 matches 8 bases. CDR1 is LGHNA, CDR2 YSLEER, per germline. The junction had 6 bases not matched to a gene; V was cut back by 0 bases and J by 2 bases. The CDR3 runs 16 residues. This chain's CDR3 is CASSQDTPGGAYEQYF. As DNA, the CDR3 is TGCGCCAGCAGCCAAGATACCCCGGGAGGGGCCTACGAGCAGTACTTC.

This clone was counted ten times or more. The chain has TRBV7-8 and TRBJ2-2, with 10 bases fitting TRBD1. The germline V gene has CDR1 SGHVS and CDR2 FQNEAQ. This CDR3 has 17 residues. Unmatched junction bases numbered 12, after V lost 5 bases and J lost 6 bases. The CDR3 sequence: CASSTLVGQGRAGELFF. DNA of the CDR3: TGTGCCAGCAGCACCCTCGTGGGACAGGGGAGGGCCGGGGAGCTGTTTTTT.

In this sample, this clone turned up many times. The V call is TRBV7-2, the J call TRBJ1-4; a possible D gene is TRBD1 (6 bases). CDR1 and CDR2 (germline): SGHTA, FQGNSA. The CDR3 spans 13 residues. The germline V and J ends were trimmed by 6 bases and 7 bases, with 12 bases remaining between them. The CDR3 protein is CASRWGPSEKLFF. The CDR3 DNA reads as TGTGCCAGCAGGTGGGGGCCGTCTGAAAAACTGTTTTTT.

This clone was found many times. The chain recombines TRBV2 with TRBJ2-1, with 16 bases aligning to TRBD2. This CDR3 has 15 residues. Germline CDR1 is SNHLY and CDR2 is FYNNEI. The junction had 2 bases not matched to a gene; V was cut back by 6 bases and J by 6 bases. The DNA of the CDR3 is TGTGCCAGCAGGGGACTAGCGGGAGGGGGCAATGAGCAGTTCTTC. This gives the protein CASRGLAGGGNEQFF.